The entry that follows covers one T cell receptor beta chain sequence. The data are from a study of T cell repertoires in cytomegalovirus infection. One entry per CDR3 protein results from TCRdb running MiXCR on the reads. The sample has 300,000 to 450,000 distinct CDR3 sequences; about a sixth are singletons. Germline V gene lookup returns CDR1 LNHDA and CDR2 SQIVND (reference sequence). This CDR3 is 15 amino acids long. V was shortened by 6 bases and J by 3 bases, with 15 bases between the two germline ends. The source material was PBMCs. The receptor was derived from a human donor in good health (CMV status not recorded). Some clones in this sample may be carry-over from other donors' samples. This rearrangement joins TRBV19 to TRBJ2-1, with a tentative D call TRBD1 (6 bases). The CDR3 DNA reads as TGTGCCAGTAGCCCCAGGGGTGGCTTCTACAATGAGCAGTTCTTC. Residues: CASSPRGGFYNEQFF.